Listed below are T cell receptor beta chains from one sample, sequenced in a study of immune evolution from preneoplasia to lung adenocarcinoma. Some clones are missing from TCRdb's copy, which holds only in-frame ones; the method was immunoSEQ multiplex PCR. Of roughly 7,000 clones listed, 75% to 85% are singletons. The sample comprised FFPE invasive lung adenocarcinoma tissue. Every receptor here comes from a person aged 35 to 50 with lung adenocarcinoma. CDR3s include the opening cysteine and the closing phenylalanine or tryptophan. D genes are given only for firm matches.

NA,TRBV21-1,TRBJ1-1,CASSKALLKYTEAFF
TRBD1,TRBV5-1,TRBJ1-2,CASSSTGQGDYGYTF
NA,TRBV20-1,TRBJ2-7,CSASLSYEQYF
TRBD2,TRBV4-2,TRBJ2-5,CASSRSGGEETQYF
TRBD2,TRBV7-9,TRBJ2-1,CASSLLAGGMGQFF
NA,TRBV5-1,TRBJ2-1,CASSLVGESYNEQFF
NA,TRBV30,TRBJ2-1,CAWSVPYHPNEQFF
NA,TRBV5-1,TRBJ1-1,CASSSAGTIGTEVFF
TRBD2,TRBV29-1,TRBJ2-7,CSARNSGSGEQYF
NA,TRBV6-1,TRBJ1-1,CASGGAGDVTEAFF
TRBD2,TRBV19,TRBJ2-1,CASTFFPRGAGHNEQFF
NA,TRBV7-2,TRBJ1-3,CASSLDPISGNTIYF
NA,TRBV5-1,TRBJ2-3,CASSFALATDTQYF
NA,TRBV28,TRBJ1-3,CASSGSGTASGNTIYF
NA,TRBV6-5,TRBJ2-7,CASSYSTASYEQYF
NA,TRBV11-2,TRBJ1-1,CASSFEARLEAFF
NA,TRBV6-5,TRBJ1-2,CASSYGRGFNYGYTF
NA,TRBV5-6,TRBJ1-1,CASSSAHRGNTEAFF
TRBD1,TRBV19,TRBJ2-2,CASSPRLTGTGELFF
NA,TRBV25-1,TRBJ1-2,CASSGGQGIYGYTF